The 3 T cell receptor beta chains given below trace back to one sample, sequenced in a study of monozygotic twins with inflammatory bowel disease. TCRdb reprocessed the 5' RACE reads and stores each CDR3 protein as one record, lacking DNA. The sample totals a few hundred thousand distinct CDR3 sequences; its top ten clones hold just over 2.5%. The sample consisted of blood. These receptors all come from a human donor with ulcerative colitis or Crohn's disease, or a healthy co-twin of an affected twin (not recorded which).

The chain has TRBV4-3 and TRBJ2-1; the TRBD1 assignment by TCRdb is unverifiable without DNA. There are 16 residues in the CDR3. Germline-derived CDR1 and CDR2 are LGHNA and YSLEER. CDR3 residues: CASSQDRAGSYNEQFF.

This chain uses TRBV5-5 with TRBJ2-7; absent DNA, TCRdb's TRBD1 call cannot be checked. The germline V gene has CDR1 SGHKS and CDR2 YYEKEE (reference sequence). This CDR3 is 12 amino acids long. The CDR3 sequence: CASSFHPPEQYF.

The chain's CDR3 is CSAGTAITGEQYF. The chain carries TRBV29-1 and TRBJ2-7; TCRdb returns TRBD1, unconfirmable since there is no DNA. The CDR3 extends over 13 amino acids. CDR1 and CDR2 (germline): SQVTM, ANQGSEA.